The present TCR beta chain was sequenced within a study of neoadjuvant anti-PD-1 for oral cavity cancer (dated by TCRdb to the early 2020s). Regarding the complete study: Patients mostly received three to four biweekly doses of nivolumab at 3 mg/kg before curative-intent surgical resection. Patients who did not progress were given a fourth nivolumab dose at about day 43 and had definitive surgical resection on days 50-56. Patients with complete response, partial response or stable disease by RECIST 1.1 were defined as responders, whereas patients with progression were defined as non-responders. The parent correlative cohort included approximately 13 patients, with an approximately 31% response rate. Findings and caveats that apply to the study as a whole: Only three patients per response group were included in the TCR analyses, and the authors called for validation in larger cohorts. Higher pretreatment blood Treg/Th17 ratios correlated with both higher pretreatment blood TCRbeta clonality and lower post-treatment tumor TCRbeta clonality. After neoadjuvant nivolumab, non-responders showed significantly higher T cell clonality (Gini index) in PBMCs than responders did.

For deep sequencing of PBMC libraries, mostly around 480 ng of input genomic DNA was used, and six replicates were run per sample. The immunoSEQ hsTCRbeta kit was used to prepare TCRbeta libraries, following the manufacturer's instructions. An Illumina NovaSeq 6000 S4 flow cell was used to sequence the final libraries, which had first been combined to 3 nM. The original pipeline was this. The immunoSEQ Analyzer was used for raw data preprocessing and quality control. The analysis was limited to productive rearrangements, and each clonotype was defined by a unique CDR3 amino acid sequence. Repertoire clonality was estimated as the Gini-Simpson index, which was computed with the R package tcR. Gini indices were compared with Student's t test, and associations with tumor size change were assessed by Pearson correlation. In TCRdb, the immuneACCESS table is reduced to in-frame sequences with V and J assigned. These tables do not hold every clone; where another copy was compared, an unresolved V gene accounts for under half, and the others remain unexplained. V and J calls and clone size are copied from that table; D and trimming were computed from the DNA. Counted in this sample were 15,000 or so clones; less than 80% of them appeared once. Around 2.8% of the sample rests with the top ten.

The CDR3 holds 15 amino acids from the cysteine to the phenylalanine. The only DNA kept is the CDR3, 45 bases in frame from the first base. The germline V gene (reference sequence) provides CDR1 MNHEY and CDR2 SMNVEV. V is trimmed back by 7 bases and J by 1 base, and the junction contains 8 bases that no gene match accounts for. Read against the paper, the sample's time point label means: before neoadjuvant nivolumab. Patients were newly diagnosed with stage II-IVA oral cavity squamous cell carcinoma and had received no prior systemic or radiation treatment. The cohort consisted of patients with HPV-negative, locally advanced oral cavity squamous cell carcinoma. Peripheral blood mononuclear cells were analyzed directly and were not maintained or expanded in culture. Samples came from a longitudinal correlative study of a single-arm phase II trial of neoadjuvant nivolumab in oral cavity squamous cell carcinoma. Genomic DNA-based TCRbeta sequencing was performed on subject-matched pre- and post-treatment PBMCs and tumors from three responders and three non-responders. Peripheral blood mononuclear cells were collected before nivolumab treatment and again after treatment, at the time of surgery. The Maxwell RSC DNA from Cells kit was used to extract genomic DNA from PBMCs.

Comment on this clone: Its target antigen remains unknown. No much larger clonotype is one base removed from it; base qualities were not supplied.

This receptor chain uses TRBV27 and TRBJ2-7, with 9 junctional bases fitting TRBD1. The sequence came from a person aged 40 to 85 with oral cavity squamous cell carcinoma. The input for sequencing was PBMCs, taken before nivolumab (anti-PD-1) treatment. The base sequence is TGTGCCAGCATTGCCGGACAGGGGCGATCCTACGAGCAGTACTTC. Its translation is CASIAGQGRSYEQYF.